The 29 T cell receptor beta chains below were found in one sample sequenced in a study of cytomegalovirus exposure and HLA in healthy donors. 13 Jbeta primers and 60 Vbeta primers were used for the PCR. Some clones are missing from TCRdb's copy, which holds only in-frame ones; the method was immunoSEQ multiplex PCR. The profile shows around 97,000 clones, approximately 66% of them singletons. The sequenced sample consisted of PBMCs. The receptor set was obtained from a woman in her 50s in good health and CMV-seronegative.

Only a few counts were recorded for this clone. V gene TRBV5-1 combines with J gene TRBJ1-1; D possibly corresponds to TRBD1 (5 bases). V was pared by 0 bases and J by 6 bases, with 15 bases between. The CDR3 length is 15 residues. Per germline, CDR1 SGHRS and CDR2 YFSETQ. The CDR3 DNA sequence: TGCGCCAGCAGCTTGGCTAGCCAGGGAGGAGCTGAAGCTTTCTTT. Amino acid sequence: CASSLASQGGAEAFF.

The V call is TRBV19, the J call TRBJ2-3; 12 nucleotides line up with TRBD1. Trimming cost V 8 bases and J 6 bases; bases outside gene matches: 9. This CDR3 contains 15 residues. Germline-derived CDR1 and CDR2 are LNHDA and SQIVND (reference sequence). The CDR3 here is CASQRDRGRLDTQYF. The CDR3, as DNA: TGTGCCAGTCAACGGGACAGGGGGCGATTGGATACGCAGTATTTT. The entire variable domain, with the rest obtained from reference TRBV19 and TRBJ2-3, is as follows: DGGITQSPKYLFRKEGQNVTLSCEQNLNHDAMYWYRQDPGQGLRLIYYSQIVNDFQKGDIAEGYSVSREKKESFPLTVTSAQKNPTAFYLCASQRDRGRLDTQYFGPGTRLTVL.

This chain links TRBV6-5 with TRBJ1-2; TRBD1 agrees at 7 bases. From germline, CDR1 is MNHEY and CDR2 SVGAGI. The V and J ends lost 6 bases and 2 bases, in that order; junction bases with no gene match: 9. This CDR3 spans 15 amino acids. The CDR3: CASRRTRDSNYGYTF. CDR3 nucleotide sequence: TGTGCCAGCAGACGCACTCGGGACAGCAACTATGGCTACACCTTC.

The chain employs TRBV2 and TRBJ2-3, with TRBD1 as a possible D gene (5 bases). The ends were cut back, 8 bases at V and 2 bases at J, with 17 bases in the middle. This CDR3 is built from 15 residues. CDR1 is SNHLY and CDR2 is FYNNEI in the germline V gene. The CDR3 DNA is TGTGCCAGCCTCATGCCAGGGCGCTTCACAGATACGCAGTATTTT. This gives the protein CASLMPGRFTDTQYF.

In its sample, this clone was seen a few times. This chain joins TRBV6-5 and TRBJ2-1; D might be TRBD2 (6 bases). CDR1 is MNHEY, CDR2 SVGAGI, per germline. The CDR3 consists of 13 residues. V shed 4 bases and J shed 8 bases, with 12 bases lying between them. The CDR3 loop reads CASSSPTSHEQFF. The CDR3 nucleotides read TGTGCCAGCAGTTCCCCGACTAGTCATGAGCAGTTCTTC.

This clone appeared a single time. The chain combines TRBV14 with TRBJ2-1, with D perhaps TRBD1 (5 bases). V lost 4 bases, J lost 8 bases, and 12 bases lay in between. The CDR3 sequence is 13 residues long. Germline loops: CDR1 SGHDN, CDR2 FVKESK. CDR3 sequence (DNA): TGTGCCAGCAGCCTCGACAGTTGGCATGAGCAGTTCTTC. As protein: CASSLDSWHEQFF. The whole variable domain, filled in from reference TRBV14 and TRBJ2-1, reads EAGVTQFPSHSVIEKGQTVTLRCDPISGHDNLYWYRRVMGKEIKFLLHFVKESKQDESGMPNNRFLAERTGGTYSTLKVQPAELEDSGVYFCASSLDSWHEQFFGPGTRLTVL.

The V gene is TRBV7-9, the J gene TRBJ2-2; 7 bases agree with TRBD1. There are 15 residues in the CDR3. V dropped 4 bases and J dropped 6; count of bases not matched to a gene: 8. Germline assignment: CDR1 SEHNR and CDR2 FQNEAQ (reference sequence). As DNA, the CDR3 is TGTGCCAGCAGCTACTACAGGGGTGGCTCCGGGGAGCTGTTTTTT. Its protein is CASSYYRGGSGELFF.

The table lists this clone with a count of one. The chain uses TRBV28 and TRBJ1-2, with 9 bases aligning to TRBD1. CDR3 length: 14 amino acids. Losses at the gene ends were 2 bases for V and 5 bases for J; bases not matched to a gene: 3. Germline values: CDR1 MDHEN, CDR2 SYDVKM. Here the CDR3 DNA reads TGTGCCAGCAGTTTAGGGGGACAGGGTTATGGCTACACCTTC. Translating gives CASSLGGQGYGYTF.

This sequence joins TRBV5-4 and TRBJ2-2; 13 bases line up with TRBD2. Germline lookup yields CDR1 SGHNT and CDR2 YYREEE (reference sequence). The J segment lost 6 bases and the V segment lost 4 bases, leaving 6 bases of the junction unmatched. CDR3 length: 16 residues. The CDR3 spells CASSIGLAGAPGELFF. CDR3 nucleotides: TGTGCCAGCAGCATTGGACTAGCGGGGGCCCCCGGGGAGCTGTTTTTT.

The CDR3 loop reads CASGPRSSYEQYF. The CDR3 DNA follows: TGTGCCAGCGGCCCCCGAAGCTCCTACGAGCAGTACTTC. This rearrangement joins TRBV27 to TRBJ2-7; D unresolved. This CDR3 region has 13 residues. The germline CDR1 and CDR2 sequences are MNHEY and SMNVEV (reference sequence). The V and J ends lost 8 bases and 0 bases respectively, with 11 bases between them.

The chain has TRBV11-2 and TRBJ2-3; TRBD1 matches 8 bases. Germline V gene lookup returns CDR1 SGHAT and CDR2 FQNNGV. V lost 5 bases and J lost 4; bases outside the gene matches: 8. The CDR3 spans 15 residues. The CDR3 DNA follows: TGTGCCAGCAGCCCTAGTGCAGGGGGCGCAGATACGCAGTATTTT. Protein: CASSPSAGGADTQYF.

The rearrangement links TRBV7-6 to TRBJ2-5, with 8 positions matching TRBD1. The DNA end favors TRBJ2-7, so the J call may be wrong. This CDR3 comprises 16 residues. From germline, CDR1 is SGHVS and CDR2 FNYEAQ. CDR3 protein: CASSEGQALSSYEQYF. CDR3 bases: TGTGCCAGCAGCGAGGGACAGGCGCTCAGCTCCTACGAGCAGTACTTC.

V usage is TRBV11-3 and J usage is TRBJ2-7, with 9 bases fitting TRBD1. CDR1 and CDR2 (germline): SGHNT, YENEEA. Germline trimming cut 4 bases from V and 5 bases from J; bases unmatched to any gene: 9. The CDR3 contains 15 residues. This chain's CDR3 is CASSYTGGFSDEQYF. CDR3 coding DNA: TGTGCCAGCAGCTACACAGGGGGCTTCTCGGACGAGCAGTACTTC.

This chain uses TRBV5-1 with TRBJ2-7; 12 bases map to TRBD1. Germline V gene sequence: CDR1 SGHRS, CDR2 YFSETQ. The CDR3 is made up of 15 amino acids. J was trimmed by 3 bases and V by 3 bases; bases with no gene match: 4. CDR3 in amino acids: CASSSGTGGVYEQYF. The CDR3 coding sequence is TGCGCCAGCAGCTCCGGGACAGGGGGCGTCTACGAGCAGTACTTC.

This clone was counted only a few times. CDR3 loop: CASSPTSGRIYNEQFF. Here the CDR3 DNA reads TGTGCCAGCAGCCCCACTAGCGGGAGGATTTACAATGAGCAGTTCTTC. This chain joins TRBV7-2 and TRBJ2-1; 12 bases map to TRBD2. The germline V gene has CDR1 SGHTA and CDR2 FQGNSA. Trimming removed 5 bases from V and 4 bases from J; junction bases left unmatched: 6. This CDR3 is built from 16 residues.

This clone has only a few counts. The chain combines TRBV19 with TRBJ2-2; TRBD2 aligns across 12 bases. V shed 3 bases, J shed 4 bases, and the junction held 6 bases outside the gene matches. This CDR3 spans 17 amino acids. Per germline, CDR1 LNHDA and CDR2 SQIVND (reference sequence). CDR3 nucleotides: TGTGCCAGTAGTATGAGCCTAGCGGGAGGGTTCACCGGGGAGCTGTTTTTT. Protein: CASSMSLAGGFTGELFF.

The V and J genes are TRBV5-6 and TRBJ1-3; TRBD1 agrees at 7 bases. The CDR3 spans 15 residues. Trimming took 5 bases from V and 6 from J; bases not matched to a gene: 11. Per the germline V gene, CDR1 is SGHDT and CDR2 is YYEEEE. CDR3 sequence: CASRQTGSETNTIYF. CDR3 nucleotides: TGTGCCAGCAGGCAGACAGGGTCAGAGACAAACACCATATATTTT.

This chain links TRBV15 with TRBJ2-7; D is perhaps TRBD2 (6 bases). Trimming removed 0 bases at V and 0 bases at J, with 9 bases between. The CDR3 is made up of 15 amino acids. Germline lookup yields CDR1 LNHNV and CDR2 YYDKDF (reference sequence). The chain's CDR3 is CATSREVGSSYEQYF. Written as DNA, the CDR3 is TGTGCCACCAGCAGAGAAGTCGGGAGCTCCTACGAGCAGTACTTC.

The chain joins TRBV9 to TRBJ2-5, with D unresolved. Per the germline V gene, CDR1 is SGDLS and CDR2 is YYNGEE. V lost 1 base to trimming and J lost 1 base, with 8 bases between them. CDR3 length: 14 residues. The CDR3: CASSVTSVQETQYF. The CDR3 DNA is TGTGCCAGCAGCGTAACTTCCGTCCAAGAGACCCAGTACTTC.

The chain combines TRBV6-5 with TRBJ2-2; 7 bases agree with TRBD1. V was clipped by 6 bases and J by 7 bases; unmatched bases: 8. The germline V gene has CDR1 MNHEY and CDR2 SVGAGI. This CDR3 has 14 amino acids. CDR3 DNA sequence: TGTGCCAGCAGGCAAGGGACAGTTCTCGGGGAGCTGTTTTTT. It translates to CASRQGTVLGELFF.

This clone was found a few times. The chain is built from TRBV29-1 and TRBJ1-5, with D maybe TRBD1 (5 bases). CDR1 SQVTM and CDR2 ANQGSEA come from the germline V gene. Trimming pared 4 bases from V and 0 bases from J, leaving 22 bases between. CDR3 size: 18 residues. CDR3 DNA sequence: TGCAGCGTTGTAACCCCTGGGGCAGGAGAATATAGCAATCAGCCCCAGCATTTT. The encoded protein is CSVVTPGAGEYSNQPQHF.

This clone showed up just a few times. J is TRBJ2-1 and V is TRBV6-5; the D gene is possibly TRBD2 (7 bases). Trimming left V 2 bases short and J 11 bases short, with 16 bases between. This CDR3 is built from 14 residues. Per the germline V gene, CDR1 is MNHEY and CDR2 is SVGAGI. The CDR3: CASSYGTKGGKQFF. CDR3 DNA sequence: TGTGCCAGCAGTTACGGTACAAAGGGGGGGAAGCAGTTCTTC.

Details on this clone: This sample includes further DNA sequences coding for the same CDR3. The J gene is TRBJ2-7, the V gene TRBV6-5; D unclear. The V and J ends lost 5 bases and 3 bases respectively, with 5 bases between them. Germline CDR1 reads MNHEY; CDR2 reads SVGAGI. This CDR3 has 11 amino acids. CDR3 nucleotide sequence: TGTGCCAGCAGTAGCCTCTACGAGCAGTACTTC. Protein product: CASSSLYEQYF.

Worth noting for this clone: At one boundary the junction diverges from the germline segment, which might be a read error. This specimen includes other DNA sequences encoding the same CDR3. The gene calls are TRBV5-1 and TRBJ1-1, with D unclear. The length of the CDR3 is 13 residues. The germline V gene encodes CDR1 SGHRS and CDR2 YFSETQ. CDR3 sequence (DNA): TGCGCCAGCAGCCTTGGCGGGATAACGGAAGCTTTCTTC. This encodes CASSLGGITEAFF.

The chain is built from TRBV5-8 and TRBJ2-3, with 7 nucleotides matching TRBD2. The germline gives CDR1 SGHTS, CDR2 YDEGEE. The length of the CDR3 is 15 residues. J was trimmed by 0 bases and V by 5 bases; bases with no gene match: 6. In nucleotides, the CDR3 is TGTGCCAGCAGTGCCGGGACTACCAGCACAGATACGCAGTATTTT. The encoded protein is CASSAGTTSTDTQYF. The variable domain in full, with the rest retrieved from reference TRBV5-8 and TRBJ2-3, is EAGVTQSPTHLIKTRGQQATLRCSPISGHTSVYWYQQALGLGLQFLLWYDEGEERNRGNFPPRFSGRQFPNYSSELNVNALELEDSALYLCASSAGTTSTDTQYFGPGTRLTVL.

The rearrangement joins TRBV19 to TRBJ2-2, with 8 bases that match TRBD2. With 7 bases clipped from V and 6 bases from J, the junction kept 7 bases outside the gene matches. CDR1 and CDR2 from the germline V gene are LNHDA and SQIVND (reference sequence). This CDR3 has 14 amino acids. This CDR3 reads CASTSGGAPGELFF. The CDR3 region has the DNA TGTGCCAGTACCTCCGGGGGGGCCCCCGGGGAGCTGTTTTTT.

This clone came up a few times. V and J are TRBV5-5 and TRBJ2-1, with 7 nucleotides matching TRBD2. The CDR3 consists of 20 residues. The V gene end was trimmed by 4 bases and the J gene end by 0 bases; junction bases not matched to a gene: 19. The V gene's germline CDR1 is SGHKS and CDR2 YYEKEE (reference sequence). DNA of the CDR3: TGTGCCAGCAGCCCCAGAGGGGCTAGCGGCATCACAAGCTCCTACAATGAGCAGTTCTTC. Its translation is CASSPRGASGITSSYNEQFF.

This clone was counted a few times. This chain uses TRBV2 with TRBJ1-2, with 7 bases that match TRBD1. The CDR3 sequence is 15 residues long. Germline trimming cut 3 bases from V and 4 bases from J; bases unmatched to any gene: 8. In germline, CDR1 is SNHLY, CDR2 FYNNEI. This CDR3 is CASSEGDSGLYGYTF. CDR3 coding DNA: TGTGCCAGCAGTGAGGGGGACAGTGGCCTCTATGGCTACACCTTC.

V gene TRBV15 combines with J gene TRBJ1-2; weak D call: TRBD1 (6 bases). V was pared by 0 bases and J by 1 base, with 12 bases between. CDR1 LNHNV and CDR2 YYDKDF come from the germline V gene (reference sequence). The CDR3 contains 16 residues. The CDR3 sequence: CATSREPGQFNYGYTF. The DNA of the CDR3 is TGTGCCACCAGCAGAGAACCCGGACAGTTTAACTATGGCTACACCTTC.